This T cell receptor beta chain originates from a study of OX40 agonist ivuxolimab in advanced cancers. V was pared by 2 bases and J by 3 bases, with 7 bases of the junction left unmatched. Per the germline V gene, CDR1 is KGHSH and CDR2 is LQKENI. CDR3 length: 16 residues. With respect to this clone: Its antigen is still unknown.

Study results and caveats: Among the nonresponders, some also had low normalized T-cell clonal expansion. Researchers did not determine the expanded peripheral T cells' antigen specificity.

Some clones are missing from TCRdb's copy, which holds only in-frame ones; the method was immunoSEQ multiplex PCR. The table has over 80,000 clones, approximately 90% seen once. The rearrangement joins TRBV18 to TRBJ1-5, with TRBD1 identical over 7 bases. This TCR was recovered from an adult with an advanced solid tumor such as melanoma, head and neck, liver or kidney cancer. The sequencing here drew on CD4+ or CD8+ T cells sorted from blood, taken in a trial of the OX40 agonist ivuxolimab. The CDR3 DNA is TGTGCCAGCTCACCAAATGACAGGGACAACAATCAGCCCCAGCATTTT. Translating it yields CASSPNDRDNNQPQHF.